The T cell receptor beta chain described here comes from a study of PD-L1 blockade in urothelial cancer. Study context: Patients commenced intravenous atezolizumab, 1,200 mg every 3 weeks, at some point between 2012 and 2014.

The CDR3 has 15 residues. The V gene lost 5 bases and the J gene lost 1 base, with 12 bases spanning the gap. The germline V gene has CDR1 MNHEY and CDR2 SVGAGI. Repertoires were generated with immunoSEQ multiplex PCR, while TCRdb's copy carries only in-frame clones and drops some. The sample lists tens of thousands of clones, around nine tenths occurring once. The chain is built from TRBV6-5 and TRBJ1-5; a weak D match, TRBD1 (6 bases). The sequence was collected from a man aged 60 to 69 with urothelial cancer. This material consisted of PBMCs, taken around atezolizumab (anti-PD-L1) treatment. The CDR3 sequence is CASSRRGGSNQPQHF. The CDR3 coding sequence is TGTGCCAGCAGTCGGCGAGGGGGAAGCAATCAGCCCCAGCATTTT.